This T cell receptor beta chain was identified in a study of blood T cell repertoires in COVID-19. Whole-study context: Sites in the United States, Italy and Spain provided acute and convalescent COVID-19 samples. T cells, B-cell-depleted T cells, or PBMCs provided the cDNA or gDNA that served as material.

The V gene's germline CDR1 is MNHEY and CDR2 SVGAGI. Trimming shortened V by 2 bases and J by 9 bases, and 14 bases separated the two germline ends. The CDR3 runs 13 residues. In the authors' workflow: Nucleated cell counts were estimated from reference gene primer amplification. Generated by immunoSEQ multiplex PCR, the TCRdb table keeps only in-frame clones and is missing some. That table supplies the V and J calls and clone size; D and trimming were determined from the DNA. The repertoire holds tens of thousands of clones, roughly 82% seen once, with 0.95% to 1.5% in the top ten. The sample comprised peripheral blood. This sequence originates from a woman older than 75 with acute or convalescent COVID-19. This chain uses TRBV6-5 with TRBJ2-7, with a tentative D call TRBD2 (6 bases). Here the CDR3 DNA reads TGTGCCAGCAGTTACACGGGAGATCGGGGGCAGTACTTC. It encodes CASSYTGDRGQYF.